The source of this T cell receptor (beta chain) is a study of brain T cells in children with intractable seizures. Repertoires were generated with immunoSEQ multiplex PCR, while TCRdb's copy carries only in-frame clones and drops some. The table records 300,000 to 400,000 clones, about 93% of them present only once. Time point here: blood from clinic visit 5 months post-surgery; TSC patient then seizure free. This clone occurred a few times. Additional DNA sequences in this sample encode the identical CDR3. The V end lost 1 base, the J end lost 4 bases, and 7 bases lay between the germline ends. The germline gives CDR1 LGHDT, CDR2 YNNKEL (reference sequence). This CDR3 region has 13 residues.

This TCR was sampled from a boy in the first two years of life with tuberous sclerosis and intractable seizures. The chain joins TRBV3-1 (or the pseudogene TRBV3-2) to TRBJ1-1, with a possible D match to TRBD1 (6 bases). Specimen: peripheral blood, collected about 5 months after surgery. The DNA for the CDR3 is TGTGCCAGCAGCCAAGCCAGGGGCACTGAAGCTTTCTTT. Translated, it gives CASSQARGTEAFF.